This TCR delta chain derives from a study of Vγ9Vδ2 T cells in congenital toxoplasmosis (TCRdb year 2021). At the level of the whole study: The diagnosis of congenital toxoplasmosis relied on IgG, IgM and IgA serology, Western blot and an in-house interferon-gamma release assay. The study compared gamma and delta chain CDR3 repertoires of sorted blood gammadelta T cells between congenitally T. gondii-infected and uninfected infants. Repertoires were sequenced from infants at 2 months after birth and at 1 year of age. At 2 months, TCR sequencing included roughly five infected and fewer than 11 uninfected infants, while at 1 year the sequenced group was 3 infected and 4 uninfected infants.

On the study overall, not on this receptor specifically: High prevalence of a public TRGV9 clonotype was observed in both infected and uninfected infants. Compared with uninfected infants, infected infants at 2 months appeared to have fewer N additions in their TRGV9 and TRDV2 CDR3s, and this was especially true for TRDV2-TRDJ1 sequences. Repertoire differences between infected and uninfected infants were less clear at 1 year of age than at 2 months. Two months was the earliest age with enough suitable sample material for TCR repertoire analysis, so newborn repertoires were not sequenced. Germline-encoded fetal-type TRDV2 CDR3 sequences seemed more prevalent in infected than uninfected roughly 2-month-old infants, suggesting an in utero expansion footprint.

Using SuperScript II, cDNA was generated through template-switch reverse transcription, with TRGC- and TRDC-specific primers combined in a single tube. The TRGC primer was designed for binding to both the TRGC1 and TRGC2 constant genes. The KAPA Real-Time Library Amplification Kit was used to amplify TRG and TRD, and AMPure XP beads were used for purification between steps. Illumina sequencing adapters were added by index PCR using the Nextera XT Index Kit. An Illumina MiSeq running the V2 300 kit was used to sequence the TRG and TRD amplicons, producing 150 bp paired-end reads. In the source study's methods: Before any further analysis, FastQC version 0.11.8 was used to assess read quality. With MiXCR version 3.0.3, reads were aligned to GenBank TRG or TRD reference genes and CDR3 sequences were built. Default MiXCR settings were used with one exception: TRDD gene segments were assembled from 3 consecutive nucleotides instead of 5. N additions, CDR3 length, J segment length and clonotype sharing between samples were all calculated using VDJtools version 1.2.1. Out-of-frame CDR3 sequences and those containing stop codons were excluded from analysis. To look for overlap, the infant repertoires were checked against previously published Vgamma9Vdelta2 repertoires from fetal, cord blood and adult blood. With CATT, TCRdb called clones again from the public reads; duplicate DNA rows were later joined. The V and J calls were not made by the authors but by TCRdb's processing. The sample data list approximately 830 delta-chain clones, and around 50% of these were observed just once. The biggest ten clones account for about 30% of the sample.

Compared with the rest of its sample, this clone is large (0.1 to 1%). Its target antigen remains unknown. Base qualities are not recorded, but no much larger clone differs from it by a single base. The same CDR3 also results from other DNA sequences found in this sample. CDR1 and CDR2, per the germline V gene, are GEAIGNYY and EKD. Trimming removed 2 bases from V and 3 bases from J; the gene matches leave 5 bases unexplained. Reading from cysteine to phenylalanine, the CDR3 counts 16 amino acids. Only the CDR3 part of the read is kept: 48 bases, read in frame from the first base. The same treatment, using spiramycin and/or pyrimethamine plus sulfadiazine plus folinic acid, was given to mothers of both infected and uninfected infants. Every infant, whether infected or uninfected, was delivered at term after more than 37 weeks of gestation. Approximately 0.99 mL of blood was processed into PBMCs by Lymphoprep gradient centrifugation, after which the PBMCs were cryopreserved in liquid nitrogen and shipped to Belgium. After thawing, the PBMCs were labeled with Zombie NIR viability dye and stained with antibodies against CD3, TCR gammadelta, Vgamma9 and Vdelta2. Sorting of CD3+ TCRgammadelta+ T cells was performed on a FACSAria III, with a mean purity of approximately 98%. The RNeasy Micro Kit was used to isolate RNA from about 9,000 sorted gammadelta T cells per sample. Infants were born to mothers enrolled with primary T. gondii infection during pregnancy. The infants' peripheral blood was drawn at an outpatient microbiology and virology center located in Pavia, Italy.

The sequencing sample was made of gamma-delta T cells from blood. Here the chain combines TRDV2 and TRDJ1; 13 bases in the junction line up with TRDD3. The sequence was obtained from a child younger than 10 born to a mother with Toxoplasma gondii infection during pregnancy, either congenitally infected or uninfected (not recorded which). The nucleotide sequence reads as follows: TGTGCCTGTGACATACTGGGGGATACGGAAGCCGATAAACTCATCTTT. It translates as CACDILGDTEADKLIF.